The TCR beta chain described here comes from a study of blood T cell repertoires in COVID-19. Remarks on this clone: The junction and the germline gene differ at one end; a read error may be behind it.

Only in-frame clones appear in the TCRdb table, and some are missing; sequencing was by immunoSEQ multiplex PCR. The sample consists of 150,000 to 200,000 clones, approximately 86% of them appearing once. This CDR3 region has 14 residues. Looked up from germline, CDR1 is SNHLY and CDR2 is FYNNEI. Sample: peripheral blood. The chain carries TRBV2 and TRBJ1-4, with TRBD1 as a possible D gene (5 bases). The sequence derives from a man aged 50-59 years with active or convalescent COVID-19. The CDR3: CASSEGVGDEKLFF. CDR3 bases: TGTGCCAGCAGCGAAGGGGTCGGGGATGAAAAACTGTTTTTT. Supplemented by reference TRBV2 and TRBJ1-4, the full variable domain reads EPEVTQTPSHQVTQMGQEVILRCVPISNHLYFYWYRQILGQKVEFLVSFYNNEISEKSEIFDDQFSVERPDGSNFTLKIRSTKLEDSAMYFCASSEGVGDEKLFFGSGTQLSVL.